This section outlines one T cell receptor (beta chain) sequence together with its context. PCR employed 60 Vbeta and 13 Jbeta primers. Profiled with immunoSEQ multiplex PCR; TCRdb holds only in-frame clones, not every one. The profile shows about 140,000 clones, around 79% of them singletons. This sample is part of a study of cytomegalovirus exposure and HLA in healthy donors. V gave up 0 bases and J gave up 3 bases, with 6 bases separating them. The CDR3 is 14 amino acids. Germline lookup yields CDR1 MNHNS and CDR2 SASEGT. The receptor's source is a male donor in good health and CMV-seronegative. Sequencing input: PBMCs. V and J are TRBV6-1 and TRBJ1-3; no firm D call. The CDR3, as DNA: TGTGCCAGCAGTGAAGCGCCAGGTGGAAACACCATATATTTT. Translation: CASSEAPGGNTIYF.